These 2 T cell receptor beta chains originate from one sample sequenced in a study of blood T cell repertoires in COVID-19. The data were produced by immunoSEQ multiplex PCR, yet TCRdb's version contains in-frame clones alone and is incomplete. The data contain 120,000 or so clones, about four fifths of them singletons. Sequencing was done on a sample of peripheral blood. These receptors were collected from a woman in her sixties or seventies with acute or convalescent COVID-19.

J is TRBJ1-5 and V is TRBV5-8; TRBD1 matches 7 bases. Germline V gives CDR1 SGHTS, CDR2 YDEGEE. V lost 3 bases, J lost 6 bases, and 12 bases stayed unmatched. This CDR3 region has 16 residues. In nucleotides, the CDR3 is TGTGCCAGCAGCTACCTTGACAGGGCCCTGGGTCAGCCCCAGCATTTT. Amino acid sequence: CASSYLDRALGQPQHF.

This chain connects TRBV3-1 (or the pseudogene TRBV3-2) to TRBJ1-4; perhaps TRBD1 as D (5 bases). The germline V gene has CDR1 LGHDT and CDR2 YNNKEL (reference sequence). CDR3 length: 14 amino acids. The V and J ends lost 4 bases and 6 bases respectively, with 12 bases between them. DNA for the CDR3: TGTGCCAGCAGCCTCCGGGGAGGGGATGAAAAACTGTTTTTT. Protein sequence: CASSLRGGDEKLFF.